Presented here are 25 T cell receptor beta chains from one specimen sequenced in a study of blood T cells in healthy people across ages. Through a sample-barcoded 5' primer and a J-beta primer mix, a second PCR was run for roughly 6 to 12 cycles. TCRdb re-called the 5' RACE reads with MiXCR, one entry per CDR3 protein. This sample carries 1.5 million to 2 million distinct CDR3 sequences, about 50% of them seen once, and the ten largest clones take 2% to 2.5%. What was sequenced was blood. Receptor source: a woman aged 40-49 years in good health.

The CDR3 sequence is CASSEFGGTGGTYNEQFF. The CDR3 DNA follows: TGTGCCAGCAGTGAATTCGGCGGGACAGGGGGAACCTACAATGAGCAGTTCTTC. The chain uses TRBV25-1 and TRBJ2-1; 11 nucleotides line up with TRBD1. Germline CDR1 is MGHDK and CDR2 is SYGVNS. There are 18 residues in the CDR3. The J segment lost 2 bases and the V segment lost 1 base, leaving 7 bases of the junction unmatched.

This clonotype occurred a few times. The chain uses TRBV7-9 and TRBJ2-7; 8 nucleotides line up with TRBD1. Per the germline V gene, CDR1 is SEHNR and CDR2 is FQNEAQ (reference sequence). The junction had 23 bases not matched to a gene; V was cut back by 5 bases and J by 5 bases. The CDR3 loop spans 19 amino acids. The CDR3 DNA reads TGTGCCAGCAGCGCTAGTGGGGCTCTAAGGACAGGGTATCTCAACGAGCAGTACTTC. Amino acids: CASSASGALRTGYLNEQYF.

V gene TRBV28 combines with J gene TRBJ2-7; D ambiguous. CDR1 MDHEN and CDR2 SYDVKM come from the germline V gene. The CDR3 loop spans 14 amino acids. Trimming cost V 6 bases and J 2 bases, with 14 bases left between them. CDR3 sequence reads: CASRTPYAPYEQYF. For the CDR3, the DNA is TGTGCCAGCAGAACACCTTATGCCCCCTACGAGCAGTACTTC.

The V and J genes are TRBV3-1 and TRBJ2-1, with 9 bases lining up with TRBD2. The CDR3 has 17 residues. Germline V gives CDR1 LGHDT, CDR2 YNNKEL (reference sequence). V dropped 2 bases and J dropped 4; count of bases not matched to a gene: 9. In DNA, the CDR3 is TGTGCCAGCAGCCAACGAACTAGCGGGCCCCTTTACAATGAGCAGTTCTTC. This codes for CASSQRTSGPLYNEQFF.

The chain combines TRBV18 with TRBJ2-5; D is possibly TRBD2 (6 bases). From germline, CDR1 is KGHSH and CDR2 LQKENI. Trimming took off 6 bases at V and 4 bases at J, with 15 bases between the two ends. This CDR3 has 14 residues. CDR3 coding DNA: TGTGCCAGCTCGGTCCACGAGGGAGGAGAGACCCAGTACTTC. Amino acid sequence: CASSVHEGGETQYF.

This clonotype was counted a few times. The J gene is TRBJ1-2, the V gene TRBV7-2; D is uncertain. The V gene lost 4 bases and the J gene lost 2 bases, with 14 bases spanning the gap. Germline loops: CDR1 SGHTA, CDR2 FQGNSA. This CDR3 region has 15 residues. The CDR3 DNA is TGTGCCAGCAGCTCCCCGGACCGGGGAAACTATGGCTACACCTTC. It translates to CASSSPDRGNYGYTF.

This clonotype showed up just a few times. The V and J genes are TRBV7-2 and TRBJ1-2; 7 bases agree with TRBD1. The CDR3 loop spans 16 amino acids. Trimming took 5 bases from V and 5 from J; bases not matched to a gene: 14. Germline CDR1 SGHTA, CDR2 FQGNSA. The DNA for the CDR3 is TGTGCCAGCAGCCCCCACGCGAGACAGGGAGCTTATGGCTACACCTTC. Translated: CASSPHARQGAYGYTF.

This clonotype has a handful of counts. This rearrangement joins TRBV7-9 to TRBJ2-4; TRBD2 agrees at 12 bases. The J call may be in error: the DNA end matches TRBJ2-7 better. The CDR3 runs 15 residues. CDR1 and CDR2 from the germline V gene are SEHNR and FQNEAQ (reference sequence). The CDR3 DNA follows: TGTGCCAGCAGCTTAGTGACTAGCGGGAGATCCGAGCAGTACTTC. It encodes CASSLVTSGRSEQYF.

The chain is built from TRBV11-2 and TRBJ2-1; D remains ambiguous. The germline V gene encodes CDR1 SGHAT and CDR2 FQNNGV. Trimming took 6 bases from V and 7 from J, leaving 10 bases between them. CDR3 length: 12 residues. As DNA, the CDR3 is TGTGCCAGCAGGTTATGGGGAAATGAGCAGTTCTTC. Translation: CASRLWGNEQFF.

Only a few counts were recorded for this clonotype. In DNA, the CDR3 is TGCAGTGAGAAGGGACACCGCGCCTACGAGCAGTACTTC. Amino acids: CSEKGHRAYEQYF. This sequence joins TRBV20-1 and TRBJ2-7; TRBD1 might be the D (6 bases). The CDR3 covers 13 residues. The V and J ends lost 7 bases and 2 bases respectively, with 15 bases between them. Germline assignment: CDR1 DFQATT and CDR2 SNEGSKA (reference sequence).

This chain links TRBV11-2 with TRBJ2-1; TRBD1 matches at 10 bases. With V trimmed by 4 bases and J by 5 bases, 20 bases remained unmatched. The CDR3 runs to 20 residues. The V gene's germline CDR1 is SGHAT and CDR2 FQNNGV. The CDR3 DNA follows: TGTGCCAGCAGCTCTGCCCCGGGACAGGGGAGGAGTCCGGACAACAATGAGCAGTTCTTC. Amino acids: CASSSAPGQGRSPDNNEQFF.

For the CDR3, the DNA is TGCGCCAGCAGCCAAGTCACCGGACAGGGGGAACTAGCCAAAAACATTCAGTACTTC. This translates into CASSQVTGQGELAKNIQYF. The chain carries TRBV4-1 and TRBJ2-4; the match to TRBD1 covers 10 bases. Germline V gene sequence: CDR1 MGHRA, CDR2 YSYEKL. The CDR3 runs to 19 residues. Losses at the gene ends were 1 base for V and 0 bases for J; bases not matched to a gene: 9.

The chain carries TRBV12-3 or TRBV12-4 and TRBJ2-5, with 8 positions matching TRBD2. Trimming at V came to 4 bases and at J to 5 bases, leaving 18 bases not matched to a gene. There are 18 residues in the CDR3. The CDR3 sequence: CASSSTPLTRGDGETQYF. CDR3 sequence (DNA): TGTGCCAGCAGTTCAACCCCGCTCACGCGGGGGGATGGGGAGACCCAGTACTTC.

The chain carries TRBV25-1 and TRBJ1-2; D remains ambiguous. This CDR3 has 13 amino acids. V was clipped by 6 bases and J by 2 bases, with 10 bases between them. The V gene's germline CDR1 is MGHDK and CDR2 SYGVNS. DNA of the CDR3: TGTGCCAGCAGGCACAGCACGAACTATGGCTACACCTTC. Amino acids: CASRHSTNYGYTF.

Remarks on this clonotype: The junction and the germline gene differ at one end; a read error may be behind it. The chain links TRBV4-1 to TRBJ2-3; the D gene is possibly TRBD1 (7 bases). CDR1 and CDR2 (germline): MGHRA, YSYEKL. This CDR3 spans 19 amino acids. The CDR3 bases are TGCGCCAGCAGCCAATTGGGGCAGGGGGGTTTGTCTAGCACAGATGCGCAGTATTTT. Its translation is CASSQLGQGGLSSTDAQYF.

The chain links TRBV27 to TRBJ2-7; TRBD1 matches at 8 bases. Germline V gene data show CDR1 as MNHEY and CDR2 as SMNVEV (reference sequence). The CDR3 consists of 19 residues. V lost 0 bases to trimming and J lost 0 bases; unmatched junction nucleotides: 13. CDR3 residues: CASSLSRTGWTTDSYEQYF. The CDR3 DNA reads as TGTGCCAGCAGTTTATCTAGGACAGGGTGGACCACCGACTCCTACGAGCAGTACTTC.

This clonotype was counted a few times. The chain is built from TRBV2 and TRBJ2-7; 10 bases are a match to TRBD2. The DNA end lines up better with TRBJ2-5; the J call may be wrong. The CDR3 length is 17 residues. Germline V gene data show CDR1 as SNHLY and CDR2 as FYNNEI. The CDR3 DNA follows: TGTGCCAGCAGTGAAATCCTTCGGACTAGCGGACAAAAGACCCAGTACTTC. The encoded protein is CASSEILRTSGQKTQYF.

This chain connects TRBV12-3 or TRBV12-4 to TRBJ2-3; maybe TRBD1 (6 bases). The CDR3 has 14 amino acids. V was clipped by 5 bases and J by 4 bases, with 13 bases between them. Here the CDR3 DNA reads TGTGCCAGCAGTATTGAGGGGGTAGCAGATACGCAGTATTTT. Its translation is CASSIEGVADTQYF.

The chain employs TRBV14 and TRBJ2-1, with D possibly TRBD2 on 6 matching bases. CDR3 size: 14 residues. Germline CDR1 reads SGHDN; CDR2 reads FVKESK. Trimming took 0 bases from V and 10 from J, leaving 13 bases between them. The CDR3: CASSQDYGGGEQFF. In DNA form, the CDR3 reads TGTGCCAGCAGCCAAGATTACGGTGGGGGGGAGCAGTTCTTC.

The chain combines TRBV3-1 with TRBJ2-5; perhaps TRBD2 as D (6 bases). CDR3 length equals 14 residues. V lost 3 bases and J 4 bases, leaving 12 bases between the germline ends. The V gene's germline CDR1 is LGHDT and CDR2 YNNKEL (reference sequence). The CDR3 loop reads CASSQATEGETQYF. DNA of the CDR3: TGTGCCAGCAGCCAGGCCACGGAGGGAGAGACCCAGTACTTC.

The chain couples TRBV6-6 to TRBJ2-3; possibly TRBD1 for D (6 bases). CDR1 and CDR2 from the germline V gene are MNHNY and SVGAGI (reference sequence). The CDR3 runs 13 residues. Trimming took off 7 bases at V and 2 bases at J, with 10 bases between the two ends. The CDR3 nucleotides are TGTGCCAGCATGGGACATATCACAGATACGCAGTATTTT. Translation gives CASMGHITDTQYF.

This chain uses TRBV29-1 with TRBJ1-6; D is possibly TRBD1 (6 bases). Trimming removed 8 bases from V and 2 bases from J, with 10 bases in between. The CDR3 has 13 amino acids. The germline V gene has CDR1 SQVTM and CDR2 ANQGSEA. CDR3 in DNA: TGCAGCCCGGGACAAGCCTATAATTCACCCCTCCACTTT. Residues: CSPGQAYNSPLHF.

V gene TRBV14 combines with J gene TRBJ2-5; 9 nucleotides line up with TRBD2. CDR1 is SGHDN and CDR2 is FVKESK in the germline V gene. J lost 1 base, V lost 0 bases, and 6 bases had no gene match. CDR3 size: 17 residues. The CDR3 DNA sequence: TGTGCCAGCAGCCAAGATCGGCGTAGCGGGGGCCAAGAGACCCAGTACTTC. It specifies CASSQDRRSGGQETQYF.

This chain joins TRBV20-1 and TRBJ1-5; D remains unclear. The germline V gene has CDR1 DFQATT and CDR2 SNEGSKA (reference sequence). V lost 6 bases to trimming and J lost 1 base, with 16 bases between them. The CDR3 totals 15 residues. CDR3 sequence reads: CSAPPPGGSNQPQHF. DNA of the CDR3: TGCAGTGCCCCCCCCCCAGGAGGGAGCAATCAGCCCCAGCATTTT.

The chain's CDR3 is CASARRGYNEQFF. The CDR3 nucleotides are TGTGCTAGTGCCCGAAGGGGATACAATGAGCAGTTCTTC. The chain employs TRBV12-5 and TRBJ2-1; tentatively, D is TRBD1 (5 bases). This CDR3 is built from 13 residues. The germline CDR1 and CDR2 sequences are LGHNT and FRNRAP. Trimming took 7 bases from V and 4 from J, leaving 11 bases between them.